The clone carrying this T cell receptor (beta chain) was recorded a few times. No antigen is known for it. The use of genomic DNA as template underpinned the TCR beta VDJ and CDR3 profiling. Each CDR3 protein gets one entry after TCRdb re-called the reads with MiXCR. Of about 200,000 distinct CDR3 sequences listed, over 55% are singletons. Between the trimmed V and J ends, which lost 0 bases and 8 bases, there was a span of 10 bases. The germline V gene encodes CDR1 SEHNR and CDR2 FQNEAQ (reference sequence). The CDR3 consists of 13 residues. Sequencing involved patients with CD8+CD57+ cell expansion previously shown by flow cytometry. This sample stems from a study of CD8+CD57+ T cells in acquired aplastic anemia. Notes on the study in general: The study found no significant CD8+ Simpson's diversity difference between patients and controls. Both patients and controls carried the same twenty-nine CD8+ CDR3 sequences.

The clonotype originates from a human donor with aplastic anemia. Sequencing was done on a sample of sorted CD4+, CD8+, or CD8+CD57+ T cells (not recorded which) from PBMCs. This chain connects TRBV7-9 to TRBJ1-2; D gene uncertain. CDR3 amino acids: CASSLAVSWGYTF. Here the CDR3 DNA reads TGTGCCAGCAGCTTAGCAGTCTCCTGGGGCTACACCTTC.